This record concerns one T cell receptor beta chain sequence. As yet, its antigen is unknown. The entry originates in a study of vaccination effects on CD4 cells after COVID-19. Study-wide background: Following the second dose by a median of 72 days, the post-vaccine samples were obtained.

Trimming took 6 bases from V and 8 from J, leaving 13 bases between them. Germline V CDR1 and CDR2: DFQATT, SNEGSKA (reference sequence). The CDR3 length is 11 residues. Only in-frame clones appear in the TCRdb table, and some are missing; sequencing was by immunoSEQ multiplex PCR. The sample consists of some 22,000 clones, around 70% of them appearing once. Peptide-pool stimulation followed by sequencing identified expanded antigen-specific CD4+ clonotypes in the ViraFEST assay. Following culture for around 10 days, CD4+ T cells were isolated. It was two doses of either the BNT162b2 or mRNA-1273 vaccine that participants received.

The source is a human donor who received a COVID-19 vaccine. V gene TRBV20-1 combines with J gene TRBJ1-1; D is ambiguous. The sample in question was CD4+ T cells from PBMCs cultured with SARS-CoV-2 spike peptides, obtained after COVID-19 vaccination. The CDR3 region has the DNA TGCAGTGCCAACTCAGGCAGCGAAGCTTTCTTT. This gives the protein CSANSGSEAFF.